What follows are 32 T cell receptor beta chains derived from one specimen sequenced in a study of T cell responses to AZD1222 COVID-19 vaccine. Measured with immunoSEQ multiplex PCR; TCRdb has only the in-frame clones, and not every one. The table includes roughly 150,000 clones, roughly nine tenths detected once. The sample consisted of peripheral blood, taken 28 days after the second AZD1222 dose. These receptors were obtained from an adult who received the AZD1222 COVID-19 vaccine.

This chain uses TRBV15 with TRBJ1-5; D perhaps matches TRBD1 (5 bases). The germline CDR1 and CDR2 sequences are LNHNV and YYDKDF (reference sequence). The V and J ends lost 0 bases and 6 bases respectively, with 12 bases between them. The CDR3 length is 15 residues. The CDR3 protein is CATSRDRGGGQPQHF. The CDR3 DNA follows: TGTGCCACCAGCAGAGATCGGGGGGGAGGTCAGCCCCAGCATTTT.

The chain uses TRBV2 and TRBJ1-6; D is unclear. Looked up from germline, CDR1 is SNHLY and CDR2 is FYNNEI. The ends were cut back, 2 bases at V and 0 bases at J, with 5 bases in the middle. The CDR3 has 15 amino acids. The CDR3 nucleotides read TGTGCCAGCAGTGAAAGGAGCTCCTATAATTCACCCCTCCACTTT. Translation: CASSERSSYNSPLHF.

The sample holds one count of this clone. V usage is TRBV19 and J usage is TRBJ2-4; possible D gene TRBD2, 5 bases. The CDR3 has 14 residues. Trimming left V 6 bases short and J 6 bases short, with 15 bases between. Germline V gene sequence: CDR1 LNHDA, CDR2 SQIVND (reference sequence). The CDR3 bases are TGTGCCAGTAGGAGTTCTAGCATTCGAAACATTCAGTACTTC. Its protein is CASRSSSIRNIQYF.

This clone was found a few times. The chain couples TRBV14 to TRBJ2-2, with D unclear. V was cut by 1 base and J by 1 base, with 4 bases left in between. The CDR3 totals 14 residues. The germline V gene has CDR1 SGHDN and CDR2 FVKESK. CDR3 protein: CASSQVLNTGELFF. CDR3 coding DNA: TGTGCCAGCAGCCAAGTTCTGAACACCGGGGAGCTGTTTTTT.

The rearrangement uses TRBV7-6 and TRBJ1-1, with D perhaps matching TRBD1 (6 bases). CDR1 and CDR2 from the germline V gene are SGHVS and FNYEAQ. CDR3 length equals 15 residues. Trimming shortened V by 5 bases and J by 0 bases, and 13 bases separated the two germline ends. The CDR3 DNA sequence: TGTGCCAGCAGCCAGACAGGTGGAATGAACACTGAAGCTTTCTTT. It yields the protein CASSQTGGMNTEAFF.

This chain joins TRBV4-1 and TRBJ2-7, with TRBD1 identical over 8 bases. The CDR3 length is 14 residues. Germline assignment: CDR1 MGHRA and CDR2 YSYEKL. With 6 bases clipped from V and 0 bases from J, the junction kept 4 bases outside the gene matches. In DNA form, the CDR3 reads TGCGCCAGCAGTCATGACAGGGGCTCCTACGAGCAGTACGTC. It translates to CASSHDRGSYEQYV.

The chain combines TRBV29-1 with TRBJ1-2; D gene unclear. Trimming cost V 3 bases and J 8 bases, with 16 bases left between them. This CDR3 is 13 amino acids long. CDR1 is SQVTM, CDR2 ANQGSEA, per germline. CDR3 amino acids: CSVDSQINGGYTF. CDR3 coding DNA: TGCAGCGTTGATTCCCAGATTAATGGAGGCTACACCTTC.

The chain couples TRBV18 to TRBJ2-5; either TRBD1 or TRBD2 may supply D (5 bases each). The germline V gene has CDR1 KGHSH and CDR2 LQKENI. This CDR3 comprises 13 residues. Trimming removed 4 bases at V and 4 bases at J, with 10 bases between. As DNA, the CDR3 is TGTGCCAGCTCACTCAGGGACGCAGAGACCCAGTACTTC. Amino acid sequence: CASSLRDAETQYF.

The V gene is TRBV29-1, the J gene TRBJ2-3; D may be TRBD1 or TRBD2 (6 bases each). Trimming left V 6 bases short and J 1 base short, with 8 bases between. Germline lookup yields CDR1 SQVTM and CDR2 ANQGSEA. This CDR3 comprises 12 residues. The CDR3 here is CSVEGGTDTQYF. The CDR3 region has the DNA TGCAGCGTGGAGGGGGGCACAGATACGCAGTATTTT.

J is TRBJ1-5 and V is TRBV12-3 or TRBV12-4, with no clear D. The germline V and J ends were trimmed by 6 bases and 0 bases, with 6 bases remaining between them. The CDR3 is 13 amino acids. The CDR3 is CASRGYSNQPQHF. The CDR3 DNA reads as TGTGCCAGCAGGGGCTATAGCAATCAGCCCCAGCATTTT.

The chain employs TRBV10-1 and TRBJ1-2, with TRBD1 identical over 9 bases. Trimming cost V 5 bases and J 5 bases; bases outside gene matches: 6. Germline V CDR1 and CDR2: WNHNN, SYGVQD (reference sequence). The CDR3 runs to 14 residues. Here the CDR3 DNA reads TGCGCCAGCAGTCCCGGGACAGGGAAGTATGGCTACACCTTC. Translation: CASSPGTGKYGYTF.

J is TRBJ1-5 and V is TRBV15, with D uncertain. The germline V and J ends were trimmed by 0 bases and 2 bases, with 8 bases remaining between them. This CDR3 has 15 amino acids. Germline values: CDR1 LNHNV, CDR2 YYDKDF (reference sequence). Written as DNA, the CDR3 is TGTGCCACCAGCAGAGATCTTGGGGGCAATCAGCCCCAGCATTTT. Translation gives CATSRDLGGNQPQHF.

The chain links TRBV27 to TRBJ2-1; D not resolved. Between the trimmed V and J ends, which lost 3 bases and 1 base, there was a span of 4 bases. Germline values: CDR1 MNHEY, CDR2 SMNVEV (reference sequence). This CDR3 region has 13 residues. CDR3: CASSFRSYNEQFF. DNA of the CDR3: TGTGCCAGCAGTTTTAGGTCCTACAATGAGCAGTTCTTC.

The V call is TRBV11-2, the J call TRBJ1-1, with 7 bases matching TRBD1. The V gene's germline CDR1 is SGHAT and CDR2 FQNNGV. The CDR3 covers 14 residues. Unmatched junction bases numbered 7, after V lost 5 bases and J lost 4 bases. The CDR3 reads CASSTRGRATEAFF. CDR3 sequence (DNA): TGTGCCAGCAGCACCAGGGGGAGGGCCACTGAAGCTTTCTTT.

About this clone: The sample has other DNA sequences that encode this CDR3 too. This chain uses TRBV18 with TRBJ1-3, with a weak D call TRBD1 (5 bases). This CDR3 is 14 amino acids long. From germline, CDR1 is KGHSH and CDR2 LQKENI. V was shortened by 3 bases and J by 0 bases, with 6 bases between the two germline ends. CDR3 in amino acids: CASSPQGSGNTIYF. CDR3 bases: TGTGCCAGCTCACCTCAGGGCTCTGGAAACACCATATATTTT.

The chain carries TRBV5-6 and TRBJ2-1; the match to TRBD2 covers 12 bases. The germline CDR1 and CDR2 sequences are SGHDT and YYEEEE. The V gene end was trimmed by 9 bases and the J gene end by 3 bases; junction bases not matched to a gene: 13. This CDR3 has 17 residues. The CDR3 sequence is CAIPGLAGYNYYNEQFF. CDR3 DNA: TGTGCCATTCCGGGACTAGCGGGCTACAACTACTACAATGAGCAGTTCTTC.

This chain joins TRBV1 and TRBJ2-7; the table's D call of TRBD2 was not tested on the DNA. TRBV1 is a recognized pseudogene. The CDR3 length is 13 residues. The CDR3 reads CTSPSGGTYEQYV. The CDR3 DNA reads as TGCACCAGCCCATCCGGTGGTACCTACGAGCAGTACGTC.

The chain uses TRBV19 and TRBJ1-1; weak D call: TRBD1 (5 bases). V was clipped by 5 bases and J by 4 bases, with 11 bases between them. The germline V gene has CDR1 LNHDA and CDR2 SQIVND (reference sequence). There are 13 residues in the CDR3. The CDR3 protein is CASSQGAVTEAFF. The CDR3 bases are TGTGCCAGTAGTCAAGGGGCCGTCACTGAAGCTTTCTTT.

V gene TRBV4-1 combines with J gene TRBJ1-2; D is uncertain. V lost 0 bases and J lost 5, with 13 bases in between. CDR3 size: 15 residues. Germline V gives CDR1 MGHRA, CDR2 YSYEKL. Here the CDR3 reads CASSQDSGPRYGYTF. CDR3 in DNA: TGCGCCAGCAGCCAAGATTCCGGCCCTCGGTATGGCTACACCTTC.

The V and J genes are TRBV5-1 and TRBJ1-1; D might be TRBD1 (6 bases). The germline V gene has CDR1 SGHRS and CDR2 YFSETQ. The CDR3 is 14 residues long. V shed 4 bases and J shed 1 base, with 11 bases lying between them. The CDR3 region has the DNA TGCGCCAGCAGCATGGGACACCCGAACACTGAAGCTTTCTTT. Translating gives CASSMGHPNTEAFF.

The chain is built from TRBV6-2 or TRBV6-3 and TRBJ2-1; no reliable D call. Deletions cut 6 bases from V and 10 bases from J, with 7 bases between. The CDR3 has 10 residues. Germline CDR1 reads MNHEY; CDR2 reads SVGEGT. The DNA of the CDR3 is TGTGCCAGCAGCGGCCCGGAGCAGTTCTTC. Translation: CASSGPEQFF.

V gene TRBV7-8 combines with J gene TRBJ1-1, with D possibly matching TRBD1 (6 bases). CDR3 size: 15 residues. Trimming removed 1 base from V and 6 bases from J, with 15 bases in between. Germline V gene lookup returns CDR1 SGHVS and CDR2 FQNEAQ. CDR3 residues: CASSLGLGGAAEAFF. Here the CDR3 DNA reads TGTGCCAGCAGCTTAGGCCTAGGGGGGGCCGCTGAAGCTTTCTTT.

The chain is built from TRBV28 and TRBJ1-4; 8 bases match TRBD1. This CDR3 spans 15 amino acids. From germline, CDR1 is MDHEN and CDR2 SYDVKM. Unmatched junction bases numbered 7, after V lost 3 bases and J lost 7 bases. In nucleotides, the CDR3 is TGTGCCAGCAGTTTCAGGGGGCGGTTGAGTGAAAAACTGTTTTTT. Residues: CASSFRGRLSEKLFF.

The chain couples TRBV6-5 to TRBJ1-3, with 8 bases identical to TRBD1. Germline V gene data show CDR1 as MNHEY and CDR2 as SVGAGI. This CDR3 has 13 residues. V was pared by 6 bases and J by 4 bases, with 2 bases of the junction left unmatched. CDR3 in DNA: TGTGCCAGCAGCCCAGGGGGCGGAAACACCATATATTTT. Translated, it gives CASSPGGGNTIYF.

This chain joins TRBV7-9 and TRBJ1-4; D possibly corresponds to TRBD1 (5 bases). V was shortened by 5 bases and J by 5 bases, with 15 bases between the two germline ends. There are 15 residues in the CDR3. In germline, CDR1 is SEHNR, CDR2 FQNEAQ (reference sequence). In nucleotides, the CDR3 is TGTGCCAGCAGCCTGTCGGGGGAAAGGAATGAAAAACTGTTTTTT. Encoded protein: CASSLSGERNEKLFF.

This sequence joins TRBV6-5 and TRBJ2-3; D is ambiguous. Deletions cut 9 bases from V and 4 bases from J, with 8 bases between. Germline V lookup: CDR1 MNHEY, CDR2 SVGAGI. This CDR3 is built from 11 residues. The CDR3 DNA reads as TGTGCCAGTTTGAAAGCAGATACGCAGTATTTT. It translates to CASLKADTQYF.

The gene calls are TRBV19 and TRBJ1-2; 8 bases agree with TRBD1. V lost 5 bases and J lost 4; bases outside the gene matches: 6. CDR1 is LNHDA and CDR2 is SQIVND in the germline V gene (reference sequence). This CDR3 is 14 amino acids long. CDR3 residues: CASSAGQGIYGYTF. DNA of the CDR3: TGTGCCAGTAGTGCCGGACAGGGTATCTATGGCTACACCTTC.

The chain is built from TRBV28 and TRBJ1-3, with D perhaps matching TRBD1 (5 bases). Germline V lookup: CDR1 MDHEN, CDR2 SYDVKM. V shed 10 bases and J shed 3 bases, with 7 bases lying between them. The CDR3 loop spans 11 amino acids. CDR3 region: CATQGGNTIYF. The CDR3 nucleotides read TGTGCCACTCAGGGTGGAAACACCATATATTTT.

A single count supports this clone. V is TRBV7-9 and J is TRBJ1-2, with 9 bases matching TRBD1. Per germline, CDR1 SEHNR and CDR2 FQNEAQ (reference sequence). The trim removed 1 base at V and 8 bases at J, leaving 5 bases unmatched. The CDR3 consists of 14 residues. The CDR3 loop reads CASSLEMTGGGYTF. In DNA form, the CDR3 reads TGTGCCAGCAGCTTAGAAATGACAGGGGGAGGCTACACCTTC.

The V gene is TRBV6-2 or TRBV6-3, the J gene TRBJ2-7; D perhaps matches TRBD2 (5 bases). The CDR3 sequence is 14 residues long. In germline, CDR1 is MNHEY, CDR2 SVGEGT. The germline V and J ends were trimmed by 5 bases and 3 bases, with 14 bases remaining between them. Here the CDR3 DNA reads TGTGCCAGCAGTACTCCCCGAGGACTCTACGAGCAGTACTTC. This gives the protein CASSTPRGLYEQYF.

The chain joins TRBV9 to TRBJ2-3; no reliable D call. The CDR3 contains 12 residues. V was shortened by 0 bases and J by 6 bases, with 5 bases between the two germline ends. Germline lookup yields CDR1 SGDLS and CDR2 YYNGEE. In nucleotides, the CDR3 is TGTGCCAGCAGCGTAGGACGGGATACGCAGTATTTT. Protein: CASSVGRDTQYF.

The V call is TRBV5-1, the J call TRBJ2-7; D unclear. V was clipped by 3 bases and J by 2 bases, with 12 bases between them. The CDR3 has 14 residues. Germline V lookup: CDR1 SGHRS, CDR2 YFSETQ. CDR3 sequence: CASSSRTDAYEQYF. The CDR3 DNA sequence: TGCGCCAGCAGCTCGAGGACGGACGCCTACGAGCAGTACTTC.